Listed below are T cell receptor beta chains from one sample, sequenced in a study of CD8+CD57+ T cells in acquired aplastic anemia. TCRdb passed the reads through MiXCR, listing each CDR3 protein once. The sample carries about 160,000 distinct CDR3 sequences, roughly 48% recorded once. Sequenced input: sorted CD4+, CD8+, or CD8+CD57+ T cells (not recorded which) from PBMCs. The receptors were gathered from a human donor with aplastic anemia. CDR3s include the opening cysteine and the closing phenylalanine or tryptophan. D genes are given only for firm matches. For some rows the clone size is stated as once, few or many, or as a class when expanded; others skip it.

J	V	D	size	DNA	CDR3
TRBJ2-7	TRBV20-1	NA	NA	TGCAGTGCTAGAGATTCGGGGTACAGCTCCTACGAGCAGTACTTC	CSARDSGYSSYEQYF
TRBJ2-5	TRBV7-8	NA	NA	TGTGCCTCGGAGGGGAGAGACAGGGCGGGTGAGACCCAGTACTTC	CASEGRDRAGETQYF
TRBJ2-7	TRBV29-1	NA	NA	TGCAGCGTTGAAGTGGTGGGTCGGCGGGATCACGAGCAGTGCTTC	CSVEVVGRRDHEQCF
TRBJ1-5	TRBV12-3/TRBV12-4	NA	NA	TGTGCCACAGCGTTCGCGAGCGAGGGTCAGCCCCAGCATTTT	CATAFASEGQPQHF
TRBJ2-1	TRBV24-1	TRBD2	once	TGTGCCACCATGCGGGGGGGCCATAGTGGACATTACAATGAGCAGTTCTTC	CATMRGGHSGHYNEQFF
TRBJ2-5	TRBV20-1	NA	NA	TGCAGTGCTAGTGTGATGGTGGAAGAGACCCAGTACTTC	CSASVMVEETQYF
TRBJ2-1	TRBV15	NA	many	TGTGCCACCAGCAATACAGGGAATAAGCAGTTCTTC	CATSNTGNKQFF
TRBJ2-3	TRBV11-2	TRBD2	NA	TGTGCCAGCAGCCTACTAGCGGGGGACACAGATACGCAGTATTTT	CASSLLAGDTDTQYF
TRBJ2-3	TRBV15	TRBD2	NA	TGTGCCACCAGCAGAGTTCGGGGGGGAACAGATACGCAGTATTTT	CATSRVRGGTDTQYF
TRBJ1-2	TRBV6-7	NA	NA	TGTGCCAGCACGGTCAGCCTGCGGGGGAGCTACACCTTC	CASTVSLRGSYTF
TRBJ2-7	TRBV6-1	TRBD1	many	TGTGCCAGCAGACCGGGACAGCCCTACGAGCAGCACTTC	CASRPGQPYEQHF
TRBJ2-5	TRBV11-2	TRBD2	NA	TGTGCCAGCAGCTCGGGACTAGCGGGCCCCAAAGAGACCCAGTACTTC	CASSSGLAGPKETQYF
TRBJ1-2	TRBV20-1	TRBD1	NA	TGCAGTGCTAGATCGGACAGGGACTATGGCTACACCTTC	CSARSDRDYGYTF
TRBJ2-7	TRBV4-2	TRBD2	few	TGTGCCAGCAGCCAAGAAAGTCCCCCTAGCGGGCCCTCCTACGAGCAGTACTTC	CASSQESPPSGPSYEQYF
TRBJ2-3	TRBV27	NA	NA	TGTGCCAGCAGTTTAGCCCCGGTTCCAGATACGCAGTATTTT	CASSLAPVPDTQYF
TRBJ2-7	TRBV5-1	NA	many	TGCGCCAGCAGCTTGGGGATCTCCTACGAGCAGTACTTC	CASSLGISYEQYF
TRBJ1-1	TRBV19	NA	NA	TGTGCCAGTAGTATCGAGGGAGCGGAGAACACTGAAGCTTTCTTT	CASSIEGAENTEAFF
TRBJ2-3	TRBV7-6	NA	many	TGTGCCAGCAGCTCCCCAGCTTGGGATACGCAGTATTTT	CASSSPAWDTQYF
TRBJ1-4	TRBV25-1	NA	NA	TGTGCCAGCAGCGTAGGCAGGGATGAAAAACTGTTTTTT	CASSVGRDEKLFF
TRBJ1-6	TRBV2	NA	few	TGTGCCAGCAATAACCTGCGTTCACCCCTCCACTTT	CASNNLRSPLHF
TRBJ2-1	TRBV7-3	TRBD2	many	TGTGCCGGCTTAGCGGGAGGGCCCGGGATGGAGGCTGAGCAGTTCTTC	CAGLAGGPGMEAEQFF
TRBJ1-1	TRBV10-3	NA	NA	TGTGCCATCAGTGAGTCGGTCGGGGGGCGGGGGAACACTGAAGCTTTCTTT	CAISESVGGRGNTEAFF
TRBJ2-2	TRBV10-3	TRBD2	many	TGTGCCATCAGGGGGACTATTTCGAACACCGGGGAGCTGTTTTTT	CAIRGTISNTGELFF
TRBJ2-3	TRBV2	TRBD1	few	TGTGCCAGCAGAGCCACAGGGGGCGCAGCAGATACGCAGTATTTT	CASRATGGAADTQYF
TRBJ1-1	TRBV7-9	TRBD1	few	TGTGCCAGCAGCCGACAGGGGCCCCGGGGTACTGAAGCTTTCTTT	CASSRQGPRGTEAFF
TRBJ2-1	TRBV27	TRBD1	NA	TGTACCAGCAGCTATTCAGGGGGTTATTACAATGAGCAGTTCTTC	CTSSYSGGYYNEQFF
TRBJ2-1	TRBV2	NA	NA	TGTGCCAGTAAAGATTGGAATGAGCAGTTCTTC	CASKDWNEQFF
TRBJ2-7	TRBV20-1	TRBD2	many	TGCAGTGCTAGAGAATGGCTAGCGGGAGGGTACGAGCAGTACTTC	CSAREWLAGGYEQYF